The clone carrying this T cell receptor (beta chain) occurred once. How the authors handled the data: Amplification from reference gene primers served as the basis for estimated nucleated cell counts. Measured with immunoSEQ multiplex PCR; TCRdb has only the in-frame clones, and not every one. The D gene and trimming were derived from the DNA, and the V and J assignments and clone size from that table. The sample includes 95,000 to 100,000 clones, around 79% of them seen just once. This sample is drawn from a study of blood T cell repertoires in COVID-19. Turning to the study itself: Samples came from the United States, Italy and Spain, spanning acute and convalescent COVID-19. PBMCs, B-cell-depleted T cells, or T cells provided the cDNA or gDNA that made up the material.

Germline CDR1 is LNHDA and CDR2 is SQIVND (reference sequence). The CDR3 runs to 18 residues. V gave up 4 bases and J gave up 3 bases; unmatched junction bases: 17. The TCR comes from a woman aged 80 or over with active or convalescent COVID-19. Sequenced: peripheral blood. The V gene is TRBV19, the J gene TRBJ1-1, with 7 nucleotides matching TRBD1. This CDR3 reads CASSTLTGTAAADTEAFF. CDR3 nucleotides: TGTGCCAGTAGTACCTTAACCGGGACAGCAGCGGCGGACACTGAAGCTTTCTTT.